The 9 T cell receptor beta chains listed next were all sequenced from one sample in a study of T cells in Graves' hyperthyroidism and ophthalmopathy. Amplification of TCR beta CDR3 regions was performed using RNA transcripts as template. TCR CDR3 regions were first amplified by RT-PCR with HTBI primers. TCRdb passed the multiplex PCR reads through MiXCR, listing each CDR3 protein once. The sample yields about 300,000 distinct CDR3 sequences, approximately 19% seen once. Input material: blood. The receptors were sampled from a man aged 45-65 years with Graves' ophthalmopathy.

The table lists this clonotype with a few counts. A read error may produce the germline difference seen at one junction end. The chain carries TRBV6-1 and TRBJ1-3, with D possibly TRBD1 on 6 matching bases. The germline V gene has CDR1 MNHNS and CDR2 SASEGT. The CDR3 totals 16 residues. The CDR3 region has the DNA TGTGCCAGCAGCGAAGAGGGCAGGGGAATTGGAAACACCATATATTTT. Translation: CASSEEGRGIGNTIYF.

V gene TRBV19 combines with J gene TRBJ2-7, with TRBD2 matching 9 bases. Germline trimming cut 3 bases from V and 6 bases from J; bases unmatched to any gene: 9. CDR1 and CDR2 (germline): LNHDA, SQIVND (reference sequence). The CDR3 extends over 15 amino acids. CDR3 sequence (DNA): TGTGCCAGTAGTATTTCTAGCGGGAACCAAGGCGAGCAGTACTTC. It encodes CASSISSGNQGEQYF. The full variable domain, with the rest looked up from reference TRBV19 and TRBJ2-7, is DGGITQSPKYLFRKEGQNVTLSCEQNLNHDAMYWYRQDPGQGLRLIYYSQIVNDFQKGDIAEGYSVSREKKESFPLTVTSAQKNPTAFYLCASSISSGNQGEQYFGPGTRLTVT.

This clonotype was picked up many times. V and J are TRBV11-2 and TRBJ2-5; a possible D gene is TRBD2 (5 bases). The CDR3 loop spans 14 amino acids. Germline values: CDR1 SGHAT, CDR2 FQNNGV. V shed 5 bases and J shed 1 base, with 11 bases lying between them. DNA for the CDR3: TGTGCCAGCAGCCCCCCGGGATCCCAAGAGACCCAGTACTTC. Translated: CASSPPGSQETQYF.

This clonotype was recorded many times. The gene calls are TRBV24-1 and TRBJ2-2; D is tentatively TRBD1 or TRBD2 (5 bases each). The CDR3 is made up of 15 amino acids. V was pared by 10 bases and J by 4 bases, with 18 bases between. The germline gives CDR1 KGHDR, CDR2 SFDVKD. CDR3: CATGDGAAFTGELFF. Written as DNA, the CDR3 is TGTGCCACGGGTGACGGGGCAGCGTTCACCGGGGAGCTGTTTTTT.

This clonotype was seen at least ten times. The gene calls are TRBV28 and TRBJ2-5; unclear D gene. Germline-derived CDR1 and CDR2 are MDHEN and SYDVKM. This CDR3 region has 13 residues. V gave up 4 bases and J gave up 4 bases, with 10 bases separating them. This chain's CDR3 is CASSSGAVETQYF. CDR3 DNA: TGTGCCAGCAGTTCGGGCGCGGTAGAGACCCAGTACTTC.

This clonotype was seen many times. V usage is TRBV11-2 and J usage is TRBJ2-7, with 7 bases matching TRBD1. Looked up from germline, CDR1 is SGHAT and CDR2 is FQNNGV. With 5 bases clipped from V and 3 bases from J, the junction kept 10 bases outside the gene matches. The CDR3 covers 15 residues. The CDR3 is CASSVTGTVYYEQYF. As DNA, the CDR3 is TGTGCCAGCAGCGTCACCGGGACAGTCTACTACGAGCAGTACTTC.

Here the CDR3 DNA reads TGTGCCAGCAGCCAAGGGACAGCTAGGCGCTCTGGAAACACCATATATTTT. It encodes CASSQGTARRSGNTIYF. This sequence joins TRBV3-1 and TRBJ1-3; TRBD1 is a possible D gene (6 bases). V was shortened by 1 base and J by 0 bases, with 13 bases between the two germline ends. The CDR3 covers 17 residues. In germline, CDR1 is LGHDT, CDR2 YNNKEL (reference sequence).

In DNA, the CDR3 is TGTGCCATCATGAGGGGGGAACACTCAACTTCTAACTATGGCTACACCTTC. Translated: CAIMRGEHSTSNYGYTF. The rearrangement links TRBV10-3 to TRBJ1-2, with a possible D match to TRBD1 (6 bases). Germline CDR1 ENHRY, CDR2 SYGVKD. V dropped 7 bases and J dropped 0 bases, with 21 bases sitting between them. This CDR3 has 17 residues.

The chain couples TRBV15 to TRBJ2-7, with D hard to call. V was shortened by 1 base and J by 7 bases, with 14 bases between the two germline ends. CDR3 length: 14 amino acids. Germline assignment: CDR1 LNHNV and CDR2 YYDKDF (reference sequence). CDR3 in DNA: TGTGCCACCAGCAGAGGAGAAGGGCCGCGAGAGCAGTACTTC. It specifies CATSRGEGPREQYF.